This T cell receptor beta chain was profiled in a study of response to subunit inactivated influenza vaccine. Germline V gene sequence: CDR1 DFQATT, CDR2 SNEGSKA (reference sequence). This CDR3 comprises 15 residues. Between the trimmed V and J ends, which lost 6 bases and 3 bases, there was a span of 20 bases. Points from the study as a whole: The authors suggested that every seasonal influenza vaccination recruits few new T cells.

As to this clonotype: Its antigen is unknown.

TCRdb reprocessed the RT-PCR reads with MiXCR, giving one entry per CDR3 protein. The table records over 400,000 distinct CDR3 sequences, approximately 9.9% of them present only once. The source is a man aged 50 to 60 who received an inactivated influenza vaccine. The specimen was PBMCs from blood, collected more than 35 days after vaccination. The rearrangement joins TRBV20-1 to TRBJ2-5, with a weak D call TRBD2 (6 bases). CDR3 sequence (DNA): TGCAGTGCCCGTCGTTTCGGGACTCCCGAAGAGACCCAGTACTTC. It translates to CSARRFGTPEETQYF.